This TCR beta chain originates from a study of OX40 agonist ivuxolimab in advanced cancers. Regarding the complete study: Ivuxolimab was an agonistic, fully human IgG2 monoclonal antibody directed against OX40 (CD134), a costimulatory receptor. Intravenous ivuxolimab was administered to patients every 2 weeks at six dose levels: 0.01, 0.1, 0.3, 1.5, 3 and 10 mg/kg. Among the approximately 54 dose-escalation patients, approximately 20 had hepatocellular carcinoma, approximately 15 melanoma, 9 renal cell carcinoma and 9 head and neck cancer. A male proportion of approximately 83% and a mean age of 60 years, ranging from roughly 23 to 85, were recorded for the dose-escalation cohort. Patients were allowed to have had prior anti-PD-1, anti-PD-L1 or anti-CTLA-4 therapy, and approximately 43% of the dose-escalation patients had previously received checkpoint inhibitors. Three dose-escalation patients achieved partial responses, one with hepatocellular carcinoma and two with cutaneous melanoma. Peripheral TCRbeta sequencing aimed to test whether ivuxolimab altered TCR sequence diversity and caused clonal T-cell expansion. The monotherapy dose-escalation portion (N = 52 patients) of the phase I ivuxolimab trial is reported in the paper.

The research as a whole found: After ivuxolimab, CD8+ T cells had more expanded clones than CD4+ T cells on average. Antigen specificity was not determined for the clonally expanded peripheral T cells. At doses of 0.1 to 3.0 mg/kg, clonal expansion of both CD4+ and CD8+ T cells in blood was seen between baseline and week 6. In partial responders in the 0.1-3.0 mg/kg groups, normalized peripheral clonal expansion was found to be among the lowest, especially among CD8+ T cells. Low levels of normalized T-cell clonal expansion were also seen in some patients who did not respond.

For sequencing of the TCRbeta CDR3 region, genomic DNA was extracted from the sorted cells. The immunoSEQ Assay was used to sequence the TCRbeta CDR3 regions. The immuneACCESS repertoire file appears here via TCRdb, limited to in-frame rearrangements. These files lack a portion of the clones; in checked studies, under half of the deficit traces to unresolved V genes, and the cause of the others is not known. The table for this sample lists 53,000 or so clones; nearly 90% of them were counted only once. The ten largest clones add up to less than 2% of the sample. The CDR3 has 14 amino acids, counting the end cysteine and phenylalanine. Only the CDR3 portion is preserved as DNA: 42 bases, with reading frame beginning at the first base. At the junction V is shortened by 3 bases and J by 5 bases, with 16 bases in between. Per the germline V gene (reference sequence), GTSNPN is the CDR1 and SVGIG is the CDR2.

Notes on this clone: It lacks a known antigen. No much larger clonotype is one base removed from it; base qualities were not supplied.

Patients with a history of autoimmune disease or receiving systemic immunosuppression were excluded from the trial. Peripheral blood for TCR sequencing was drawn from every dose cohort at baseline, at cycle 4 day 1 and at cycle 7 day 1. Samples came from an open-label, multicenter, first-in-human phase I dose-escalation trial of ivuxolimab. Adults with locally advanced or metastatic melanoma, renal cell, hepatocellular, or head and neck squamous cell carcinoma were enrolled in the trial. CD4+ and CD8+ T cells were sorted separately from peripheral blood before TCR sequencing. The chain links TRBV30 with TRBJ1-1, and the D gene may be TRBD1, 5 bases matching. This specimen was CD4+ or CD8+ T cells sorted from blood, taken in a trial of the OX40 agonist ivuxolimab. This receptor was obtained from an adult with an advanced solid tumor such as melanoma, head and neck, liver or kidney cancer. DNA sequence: TGTGCCTGGAGCAGTGGAGGGGCGAGGACTGAAGCTTTCTTT. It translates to CAWSSGGARTEAFF. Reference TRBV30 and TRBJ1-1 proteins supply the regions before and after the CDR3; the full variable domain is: SQTIHQWPATLVQPVGSPLSLECTVEGTSNPNLYWYRQAAGRGLQLLFYSVGIGQISSEVPQNLSASRPQDRQFILSSKKLLLSDSGFYLCAWSSGGARTEAFFGQGTRLTVV.